These 7 T cell receptor beta chains were all obtained from the same sample, sequenced in a study of identical twins. TCRdb re-called the 5' RACE reads through MiXCR, storing one row per CDR3 protein. The sample has about 530,000 distinct CDR3 sequences; roughly 15% are singletons. This sample was also put to use in a study of yellow fever vaccine responses in identical twins.

Sequencing was performed on CD4+ T cells sorted from blood. Every receptor here comes from a woman in her late teens or twenties in good health.

The chain joins TRBV7-2 to TRBJ2-7; TRBD2 is a possible D gene (7 bases). V lost 1 base and J lost 6, with 16 bases in between. CDR1 is SGHTA, CDR2 FQGNSA, per germline. The CDR3 sequence is 15 residues long. The CDR3 DNA reads as TGTGCCAGCAGCTTAGGTGGGGGGGCCCTAACCGAGCAGTACGTC. Translated, it gives CASSLGGGALTEQYV.

This clonotype was counted a few times. The DNA for the CDR3 is TGTGCCAGCAGCCATAACTCCGGGACAGCAAGAGAGACCCAGTACTTC. Translated, it gives CASSHNSGTARETQYF. The V and J genes are TRBV3-1 and TRBJ2-5, with 7 bases aligning to TRBD1. V lost 3 bases, J lost 4 bases, and 11 bases stayed unmatched. The CDR3 is made up of 16 amino acids. Germline V gene lookup returns CDR1 LGHDT and CDR2 YNNKEL (reference sequence).

There are a few counts of this clonotype. This chain connects TRBV7-9 to TRBJ2-2; TRBD2 matches 11 bases. Germline V gene lookup returns CDR1 SEHNR and CDR2 FQNEAQ (reference sequence). The trim removed 5 bases at V and 3 bases at J, leaving 8 bases unmatched. The CDR3 spans 17 residues. The CDR3 DNA is TGTGCCAGCAGCCGCCTACTAGCGGGAGACTACACCGGGGAGCTGTTTTTT. This encodes CASSRLLAGDYTGELFF.

The rearrangement joins TRBV5-1 to TRBJ2-3, with D perhaps given as TRBD1 or TRBD2 (5 bases each). The CDR3 has 15 residues. Trimming cost V 0 bases and J 6 bases, with 14 bases left between them. CDR1 and CDR2 from the germline V gene are SGHRS and YFSETQ. CDR3: CASSLAWGTTDTQYF. The CDR3 region has the DNA TGCGCCAGCAGCTTGGCCTGGGGGACGACGGATACGCAGTATTTT.

The genes are TRBV19 and TRBJ2-7, with D tentatively TRBD1 (5 bases). From germline, CDR1 is LNHDA and CDR2 SQIVND (reference sequence). The V gene lost 1 base and the J gene lost 1 base, with 11 bases spanning the gap. This CDR3 has 15 amino acids. Here the CDR3 DNA reads TGTGCCAGTAGTATAGCCCGACAGCTTTCCTACGAGCAGTACTTC. Its protein product is CASSIARQLSYEQYF.

This clonotype was observed a few times. The rearrangement links TRBV3-1 to TRBJ1-5; D gene ambiguous. V was clipped by 0 bases and J by 7 bases, with 7 bases between them. This CDR3 has 13 residues. CDR1 and CDR2 from the germline V gene are LGHDT and YNNKEL (reference sequence). The CDR3 loop reads CASSQEGFQPQHF. The CDR3 DNA is TGTGCCAGCAGCCAAGAAGGCTTCCAGCCCCAGCATTTT.

The V and J genes are TRBV6-1 and TRBJ1-1, with 10 nucleotides matching TRBD1. The CDR3 loop spans 14 amino acids. V was clipped by 6 bases and J by 3 bases; unmatched bases: 4. Per the germline V gene, CDR1 is MNHNS and CDR2 is SASEGT. For the CDR3, the DNA is TGTGCCAGCAGGACAGGGGGCGAGGACACTGAAGCTTTCTTT. Translation: CASRTGGEDTEAFF.